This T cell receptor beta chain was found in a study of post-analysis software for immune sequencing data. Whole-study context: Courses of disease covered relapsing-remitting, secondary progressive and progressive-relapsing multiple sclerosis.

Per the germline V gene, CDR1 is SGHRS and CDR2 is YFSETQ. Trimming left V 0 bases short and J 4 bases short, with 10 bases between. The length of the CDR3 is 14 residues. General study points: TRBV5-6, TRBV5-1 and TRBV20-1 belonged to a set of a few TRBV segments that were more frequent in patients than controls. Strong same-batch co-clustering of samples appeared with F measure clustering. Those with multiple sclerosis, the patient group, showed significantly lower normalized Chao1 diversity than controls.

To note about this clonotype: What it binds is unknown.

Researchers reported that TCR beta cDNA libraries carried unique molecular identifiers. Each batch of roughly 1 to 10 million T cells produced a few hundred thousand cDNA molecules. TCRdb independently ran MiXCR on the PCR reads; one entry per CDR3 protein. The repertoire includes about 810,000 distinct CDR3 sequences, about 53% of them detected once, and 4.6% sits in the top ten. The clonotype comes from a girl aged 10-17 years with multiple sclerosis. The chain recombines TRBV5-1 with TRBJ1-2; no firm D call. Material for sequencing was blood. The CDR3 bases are TGCGCCAGCAGCTTGGACAGTAAGGCCTATGGCTACACCTTC. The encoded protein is CASSLDSKAYGYTF.